The 4 T cell receptor beta chains reported below all come from one sample, sequenced in a study of shared clonotypes between healthy human individuals. Assay: immunoSEQ multiplex PCR; the TCRdb copy retains only in-frame clones and omits some. This table has over a million clones, 98% appearing once. The sequencing input was naive CD4+ T cells sorted from blood. Subset noted: CD45RA+ positively selected. The receptors were sampled from a man aged 30-40 years in good health.

The chain uses TRBV7-2 and TRBJ2-7; D possibly corresponds to TRBD2 (5 bases). The germline gives CDR1 SGHTA, CDR2 FQGNSA. The length of the CDR3 is 14 residues. V lost 1 base, J lost 9 bases, and 16 bases lay in between. The CDR3 DNA is TGTGCCAGCAGCTTAGGGGTAGGGCTACGGGGGCAGTACTTC. Its protein product is CASSLGVGLRGQYF.

The J gene is TRBJ2-7, the V gene TRBV28, with 10 nucleotides matching TRBD2. This CDR3 has 15 amino acids. Germline CDR1 and CDR2: MDHEN and SYDVKM. Germline trimming cut 4 bases from V and 0 bases from J; bases unmatched to any gene: 3. The CDR3 reads CASSSASGSSYEQYF. In nucleotides, the CDR3 is TGTGCCAGCAGTTCCGCTAGCGGGAGCTCCTACGAGCAGTACTTC.

This chain connects TRBV9 to TRBJ2-3, with 7 bases lining up with TRBD2. Germline-derived CDR1 and CDR2 are SGDLS and YYNGEE. The CDR3 contains 17 residues. After removal of 4 bases from V and 6 bases from J, the junction contained 17 bases not matched to a gene. The CDR3 spells CASSTRLTRGVVDTQYF. The CDR3 nucleotides are TGTGCCAGCAGCACCCGACTCACCCGGGGGGTAGTCGATACGCAGTATTTT. Drawing the rest from reference TRBV9 and TRBJ2-3, the complete variable domain is DSGVTQTPKHLITATGQRVTLRCSPRSGDLSVYWYQQSLDQGLQFLIQYYNGEERAKGNILERFSAQQFPDLHSELNLSSLELGDSALYFCASSTRLTRGVVDTQYFGPGTRLTVL.

This clone was detected once. V and J are TRBV6-6 and TRBJ2-1; 9 bases agree with TRBD2. In germline, CDR1 is MNHNY, CDR2 SVGAGI (reference sequence). This CDR3 spans 13 amino acids. With V trimmed by 6 bases and J by 7 bases, 4 bases remained unmatched. The chain's CDR3 is CASSRTSVNEQFF. The CDR3 nucleotides read TGTGCCAGCAGCCGGACTAGCGTTAATGAGCAGTTCTTC.